The 17 T cell receptor beta chains below come from one sample, sequenced in a study of robustness of blood B and T cell sequencing. Instead of genomic DNA, mRNA was used to measure TCR beta repertoires. cDNA was made with a 5' template-switch oligo adding a universal priming site. A 12-nucleotide random UMI in the template-switch oligo labeled every cDNA molecule. MiXCR, run by TCRdb on the PCR reads, gives a single entry per CDR3 protein. The repertoire holds around 3,200 distinct CDR3 sequences, with about 56% as singletons. The specimen sequenced was peripheral blood. The receptors stem from a human donor in good health.

This clonotype was seen more than once but under ten times. The gene calls are TRBV11-1 and TRBJ2-1; TRBD2 is a possible D gene (7 bases). The CDR3 has 21 amino acids. With 1 base removed from V and 0 bases from J, the gap between germline ends came to 25 bases. Germline V gene data show CDR1 as SGHAT and CDR2 as FQDESV (reference sequence). DNA for the CDR3: TGTGCCAGCAGCTTAGGGGGGGGCAGGGGACGCTCCGCCATCTCCTACAATGAGCAGTTCTTC. It translates to CASSLGGGRGRSAISYNEQFF.

The chain recombines TRBV5-1 with TRBJ2-1; D remains unclear. V was clipped by 5 bases and J by 6 bases, with 6 bases between them. The CDR3 runs 11 residues. From germline, CDR1 is SGHRS and CDR2 YFSETQ. This chain's CDR3 is CASREGNEQFF. Here the CDR3 DNA reads TGCGCCAGCAGGGAAGGCAATGAGCAGTTCTTC. Full variable domain (rest looked up from reference TRBV5-1 and TRBJ2-1): KAGVTQTPRYLIKTRGQQVTLSCSPISGHRSVSWYQQTPGQGLQFLFEYFSETQRNKGNFPGRFSGRQFSNSRSEMNVSTLELGDSALYLCASREGNEQFFGPGTRLTVL.

This clonotype was seen only a few times. This chain joins TRBV29-1 and TRBJ1-1; D is uncertain. This CDR3 comprises 13 residues. Looked up from germline, CDR1 is SQVTM and CDR2 is ANQGSEA. V gave up 7 bases and J gave up 3 bases, with 15 bases separating them. The CDR3 nucleotides are TGCAGCGCCTCCCAGGCGGGTTACACTGAAGCTTTCTTT. As protein: CSASQAGYTEAFF.

The V gene is TRBV20-1, the J gene TRBJ1-1; a weak D match, TRBD1 (5 bases). This CDR3 spans 14 amino acids. V lost 3 bases and J 4 bases, leaving 15 bases between the germline ends. Germline V CDR1 and CDR2: DFQATT, SNEGSKA (reference sequence). CDR3 amino acids: CSARKVEGRTEAFF. DNA of the CDR3: TGCAGTGCTAGGAAGGTAGAGGGGCGCACTGAAGCTTTCTTT.

As DNA, the CDR3 is TGTGCCAGCAGACAGGGAGGTTCCTACGAGCAGTACTTC. Protein product: CASRQGGSYEQYF. The chain couples TRBV19 to TRBJ2-7; TRBD1 is a possible D gene (7 bases). The CDR3 runs to 13 residues. The V gene lost 9 bases and the J gene lost 1 base, with 13 bases spanning the gap. Germline CDR1 is LNHDA and CDR2 is SQIVND (reference sequence).

The rearrangement joins TRBV7-8 to TRBJ2-3; D gene ambiguous. The CDR3 spans 14 residues. Trimming removed 0 bases from V and 2 bases from J, with 6 bases in between. Germline values: CDR1 SGHVS, CDR2 FQNEAQ. CDR3 region: CASSLAIITDTQYF. CDR3 in DNA: TGTGCCAGCAGCTTAGCAATTATCACAGATACGCAGTATTTT.

This clonotype came up a few times. This chain uses TRBV30 with TRBJ1-2; D might be TRBD1 (5 bases). The CDR3 consists of 14 residues. Germline V lookup: CDR1 GTSNPN, CDR2 SVGIG (reference sequence). V gave up 0 bases and J gave up 4 bases, with 12 bases separating them. The CDR3 spells CAWSVGEFGYGYTF. The CDR3 coding sequence is TGTGCCTGGAGTGTAGGGGAGTTCGGCTATGGCTACACCTTC.

In this sample, this clonotype turned up once. This chain connects TRBV20-1 to TRBJ2-7, with a weak D call TRBD1 (6 bases). The CDR3 spans 12 residues. The V gene's germline CDR1 is DFQATT and CDR2 SNEGSKA (reference sequence). V dropped 5 bases and J dropped 9 bases, with 17 bases sitting between them. CDR3: CSASRQDVRQYF. In DNA, the CDR3 is TGCAGTGCTTCACGACAGGACGTTCGGCAGTACTTC.

The genes are TRBV6-1 and TRBJ2-7, with 9 bases matching TRBD2. This CDR3 spans 15 amino acids. J gave up 2 bases and V 3 bases, and 5 bases lay outside the gene matches. Looked up from germline, CDR1 is MNHNS and CDR2 is SASEGT. This CDR3 is CASSDVAGAPYEQYF. The CDR3 DNA reads as TGTGCCAGCAGTGACGTAGCGGGGGCCCCCTACGAGCAGTACTTC.

The table lists this clonotype with a few counts. The chain is built from TRBV24-1 and TRBJ2-2, with D unresolved. Germline loops: CDR1 KGHDR, CDR2 SFDVKD. Trimming took off 4 bases at V and 4 bases at J, with 15 bases between the two ends. This CDR3 has 16 residues. DNA for the CDR3: TGTGCCACCAGTGACCCCTTTCCTAAGGGCACCGGGGAGCTGTTTTTT. It specifies CATSDPFPKGTGELFF.

The chain combines TRBV10-3 with TRBJ1-5; D gene uncertain. This CDR3 is 15 amino acids long. Germline assignment: CDR1 ENHRY and CDR2 SYGVKD. Trimming shortened V by 2 bases and J by 1 base, and 9 bases separated the two germline ends. The CDR3: CAISEGIESNQPQHF. Written as DNA, the CDR3 is TGTGCCATCAGTGAGGGTATCGAAAGCAATCAGCCCCAGCATTTT.

This clonotype has more than one count but fewer than ten. The V gene is TRBV4-2, the J gene TRBJ1-1; tentatively, D is TRBD1 (6 bases). From germline, CDR1 is LGHNA and CDR2 YNFKEQ. Trimming left V 0 bases short and J 1 base short, with 6 bases between. The CDR3 has 14 amino acids. The DNA of the CDR3 is TGTGCCAGCAGCCAAGAGACAGGGAACACTGAAGCTTTCTTT. It encodes CASSQETGNTEAFF.

The chain has TRBV4-2 and TRBJ2-7; 7 positions match TRBD2. This CDR3 has 16 residues. Looked up from germline, CDR1 is LGHNA and CDR2 is YNFKEQ. After removal of 0 bases from V and 0 bases from J, the junction contained 5 bases not matched to a gene. The CDR3 nucleotides are TGTGCCAGCAGCCAAGAAGGTAGCGGGTTCTCCTACGAGCAGTACTTC. It translates to CASSQEGSGFSYEQYF.

This chain uses TRBV6-6 with TRBJ1-1; 9 nucleotides align to TRBD1. The CDR3 runs to 15 residues. Looked up from germline, CDR1 is MNHNY and CDR2 is SVGAGI (reference sequence). Trimming at V came to 5 bases and at J to 4 bases, leaving 8 bases not matched to a gene. The DNA of the CDR3 is TGTGCCAGCAGTCCCGGGACAGGGAGGAGCACTGAAGCTTTCTTT. The encoded protein is CASSPGTGRSTEAFF.

The table lists this clonotype with a count of one. This CDR3 is CASSFLGTAYNEQFF. For the CDR3, the DNA is TGTGCCAGCAGCTTCCTCGGGACAGCCTACAATGAGCAGTTCTTC. The V call is TRBV7-6, the J call TRBJ2-1; 7 positions agree with TRBD1. V trimming: 3 bases; J trimming: 2 bases; junction bases outside the gene matches: 4. Germline values: CDR1 SGHVS, CDR2 FNYEAQ. The CDR3 has 15 residues. Full variable domain (missing parts from reference TRBV7-6 and TRBJ2-1): GAGVSQSPRYKVTKRGQDVALRCDPISGHVSLYWYRQALGQGPEFLTYFNYEAQQDKSGLPNDRFSAERPEGSISTLTIQRTEQRDSAMYRCASSFLGTAYNEQFFGPGTRLTVL.

The chain couples TRBV6-5 to TRBJ1-1; weak D call: TRBD1 (6 bases). The V end lost 6 bases, the J end lost 0 bases, and 14 bases lay between the germline ends. CDR3 length: 15 amino acids. Germline loops: CDR1 MNHEY, CDR2 SVGAGI. For the CDR3, the DNA is TGTGCCAGCAGCCGGGGGGGGCTAATGAACACTGAAGCTTTCTTT. It is translated as CASSRGGLMNTEAFF.

The chain carries TRBV30 and TRBJ1-3, with D hard to call. V was trimmed by 7 bases and J by 0 bases, leaving 10 bases between them. Germline V gene data show CDR1 as GTSNPN and CDR2 as SVGIG (reference sequence). The CDR3 extends over 13 amino acids. CDR3 DNA sequence: TGTGCCTTGGACGGATTCTCTGGAAACACCATATATTTT. Its translation: CALDGFSGNTIYF.